These T cell receptor beta chains were read from a single sample in a study of a mutant IDH1 vaccine in newly diagnosed glioma. Antigens for these TCRs are unknown. Clones were sequenced by immunoSEQ multiplex PCR, and TCRdb holds only the in-frame ones, with some missing. Of tens of thousands of clones listed, approximately 80% are singletons. Specimen: PBMCs, collected from a glioma patient whose treatment included an IDH1 peptide vaccine. These receptors came from a woman between 18 and 29 years old with glioma. CDR3s include the opening cysteine and the closing phenylalanine or tryptophan. D genes are given only for firm matches. Not all rows give a size; the values are once, few, many and, for expanded clones, a class.

abundance | j_gene | d_gene | v_gene | CDR3aa | CDR3nt
NA | TRBJ1-1 | NA | TRBV5-1 | CASSLGQAYTEAFF | TGCGCCAGCAGCTTGGGGCAAGCCTACACTGAAGCTTTCTTT
NA | TRBJ2-1 | NA | TRBV12-5 | CASRGTLSRDNEQFF | TGTGCTTCTAGGGGGACTCTAAGCCGGGACAATGAGCAGTTCTTC
once | TRBJ2-7 | NA | TRBV7-9 | CASSRTQKPLPYEQYF | TGTGCCAGCAGCCGGACCCAAAAACCCCTACCATACGAGCAGTACTTC
NA | TRBJ2-1 | NA | TRBV20-1 | CSARAYNEQFF | TGCAGTGCAAGGGCGTACAATGAGCAGTTCTTC
NA | TRBJ1-4 | NA | TRBV7-9 | CASSLDRVLGGKLFF | TGTGCCAGCAGCTTAGATAGAGTTCTAGGGGGAAAACTGTTTTTT
NA | TRBJ2-7 | NA | TRBV21-1 | CARRDRVNYEQYF | TGTGCCAGACGGGACAGGGTAAACTACGAGCAGTACTTC
once | TRBJ1-2 | TRBD1 | TRBV6-5 | CATRTGANYGYTF | TGTGCGACCCGGACAGGCGCTAACTATGGCTACACCTTC
NA | TRBJ1-1 | NA | TRBV7-9 | CASSLGTVDRAFF | TGTGCCAGCAGCTTAGGGACGGTGGATCGGGCTTTCTTT
NA | TRBJ2-1 | TRBD2 | TRBV5-8 | CASSQAGPGLAGAHGEQFF | TGTGCCAGCAGCCAAGCTGGGCCGGGACTAGCGGGAGCGCACGGTGAGCAGTTCTTC
NA | TRBJ1-5 | NA | TRBV19 | CASTGLSGQPQHF | TGTGCCAGCACAGGGCTTTCGGGTCAGCCCCAGCATTTT
NA | TRBJ1-2 | NA | TRBV5-1 | CASREGSGSNYGYTF | TGCGCCAGCAGGGAAGGGTCAGGCTCCAACTATGGCTACACCTTC
NA | TRBJ2-5 | TRBD1 | TRBV2 | CASSPGTASQETQYF | TGTGCCAGCAGCCCCGGGACAGCCTCACAAGAGACCCAGTACTTC
NA | TRBJ1-1 | NA | TRBV6-5 | CASSQRTNTEAFF | TGTGCCAGCAGTCAACGCACGAACACTGAAGCTTTCTTT
NA | TRBJ1-5 | NA | TRBV19 | CASSISIRFFQPQHF | TGTGCCAGTAGTATTAGCATACGGTTCTTCCAGCCCCAGCATTTT
NA | TRBJ2-7 | NA | TRBV6-5 | CASSWGGYEQYF | TGTGCCAGCAGTTGGGGAGGCTACGAGCAGTACTTC
NA | TRBJ2-1 | NA | TRBV4-3 | CASSQDRGAYNEQFF | TGCGCCAGCAGCCAAGATCGAGGGGCCTACAATGAGCAGTTCTTC
NA | TRBJ2-1 | TRBD1 | TRBV19 | CASSISRDSADNEQFF | TGTGCCAGTAGTATAAGTAGGGACAGCGCCGACAATGAGCAGTTCTTC
NA | TRBJ2-3 | NA | TRBV19 | CATRHGTDTQYF | TGTGCCACCCGCCACGGGACAGATACGCAGTATTTT
NA | TRBJ2-2 | TRBD2 | TRBV9 | CASGGLAGESGELFF | TGTGCCAGCGGCGGACTAGCGGGAGAATCCGGGGAGCTGTTTTTT
NA | TRBJ2-2 | NA | TRBV9 | CASSVASDRNTGELFF | TGTGCCAGCAGCGTCGCATCGGACAGGAACACCGGGGAGCTGTTTTTT
NA | TRBJ1-2 | NA | TRBV5-1 | CASSWDARGYTF | TGCGCCAGCAGCTGGGACGCCAGGGGCTACACCTTC
NA | TRBJ1-2 | NA | TRBV9 | CASSPGVLVYGYTF | TGTGCCAGCAGCCCAGGGGTCCTGGTCTATGGCTACACCTTC
few | TRBJ1-1 | NA | TRBV4-1 | CASSQVGPKNTEAFF | TGCGCCAGCAGCCAAGTGGGACCGAAGAACACTGAAGCTTTCTTT
once | TRBJ2-7 | NA | TRBV11-2 | CASSLVGTGIYEQYF | TGTGCCAGCAGCTTAGTAGGGACCGGGATTTACGAGCAGTACTTC
NA | TRBJ1-1 | NA | TRBV10-3 | CATIDRQATEAFF | TGTGCCACTATAGACCGACAGGCCACTGAAGCTTTCTTT
NA | TRBJ1-1 | NA | TRBV10-3 | CAISVAAANTEAFF | TGTGCCATCAGTGTCGCGGCGGCGAACACTGAAGCTTTCTTT
NA | TRBJ1-5 | NA | TRBV5-1 | CASSLRETGRRYSNQPQHF | TGCGCCAGCAGCTTACGGGAAACAGGGCGCCGGTATAGCAATCAGCCCCAGCATTTT
NA | TRBJ1-1 | TRBD1 | TRBV5-1 | CASSLLGQATEAFF | TGCGCCAGCAGCTTACTAGGACAGGCCACTGAAGCTTTCTTT
few | TRBJ1-5 | TRBD1 | TRBV28 | CASSAGGSSNQPQHF | TGTGCCAGCAGTGCAGGGGGGTCTAGCAATCAGCCCCAGCATTTT
NA | TRBJ2-1 | NA | TRBV6-1 | CASTKERNSYNEQFF | TGTGCCAGCACTAAGGAAAGAAACTCCTACAATGAGCAGTTCTTC
NA | TRBJ2-7 | TRBD1 | TRBV28 | CASSLHYRGNEQYF | TGTGCCAGCAGCCTTCATTACAGGGGGAACGAGCAGTACTTC
few | TRBJ1-3 | NA | TRBV6-5 | CASSYSGSGNTIYF | TGTGCCAGCAGTTACTCAGGGTCCGGAAACACCATATATTTT
NA | TRBJ1-1 | TRBD1 | TRBV9 | CASADPLDRGNTEAFF | TGTGCCAGCGCGGACCCCCTCGACAGGGGGAACACTGAAGCTTTCTTT
NA | TRBJ2-7 | NA | TRBV9 | CASSEGDVGNEQYF | TGTGCCAGCAGCGAGGGGGACGTAGGAAACGAGCAGTACTTC
NA | TRBJ1-2 | NA | TRBV6-6 | CASSFTGKGDGYTF | TGTGCCAGCAGCTTTACAGGGAAGGGGGATGGCTACACCTTC
NA | TRBJ2-7 | NA | TRBV29-1 | CSVVSGSDEQYF | TGCAGCGTTGTGTCCGGGAGCGACGAGCAGTACTTC
once | TRBJ2-1 | NA | TRBV4-1 | CASSQVGKTPYNEQFF | TGCGCCAGCAGCCAAGTCGGCAAAACCCCATACAATGAGCAGTTCTTC
NA | TRBJ1-2 | TRBD1 | TRBV6-1 | CASSTGGVGYTF | TGTGCCAGCTCCACAGGGGGCGTTGGCTACACCTTC
NA | TRBJ2-7 | NA | TRBV5-6 | CASSHLKGSGGAYF | TGTGCCAGCAGCCATCTTAAGGGATCAGGCGGGGCCTACTTC
NA | TRBJ1-2 | TRBD1 | TRBV9 | CASSVAGTGGNYGYTF | TGTGCCAGCAGCGTTGCCGGGACAGGGGGGAACTATGGCTACACCTTC
NA | TRBJ2-7 | TRBD2 | TRBV6-5 | CASSSGTTDYEQYF | TGTGCCAGCAGTTCCGGGACTACGGACTACGAGCAGTACTTC